This T cell receptor (beta chain) was found in a study of blood T cells in healthy people across ages. This clonotype has a count of ten or more. PCR was performed a second time for about 6 to 12 cycles using a sample-barcoded 5' primer and a J-beta primer mix. Each cDNA molecule was tagged by a template-switch adaptor with 12 random nucleotides. TCRdb passed the 5' RACE reads through MiXCR, listing each CDR3 protein once. Of around 1,000,000 distinct CDR3 sequences detected, approximately 26% appear once; the ten largest clones hold about 0.72%. The CDR3 sequence is 15 residues long. CDR1 MNHEY and CDR2 SVGAGI come from the germline V gene. With 6 bases clipped from V and 9 bases from J, the junction kept 9 bases outside the gene matches. The same data also contributed to another study, on T cells of mothers and their children. That study adds: RNA extracted was entirely used for cDNA synthesis, approximately 1.5 ug per 15 ul.

The sequence was collected from a girl aged 2-10 years in good health. The J gene is TRBJ1-6, the V gene TRBV6-5, with TRBD1 matching 9 bases. The sequenced sample consisted of blood. The CDR3 reads CASRPGQGGGSPLHF. The CDR3 DNA reads TGTGCCAGCAGACCGGGACAGGGCGGAGGTTCACCCCTCCACTTT.